The 16 T cell receptor beta chains listed next were all sequenced from one sample in a study of cytomegalovirus exposure and HLA in healthy donors. Use of 60 Vbeta and 13 Jbeta primers characterized the PCR. Method: immunoSEQ multiplex PCR; TCRdb's copy keeps in-frame clones and lacks some. The sample consists of tens of thousands of clones, about four fifths of them appearing once. Input material: PBMCs. The receptors were gathered from a man younger than 35 in good health and CMV-seronegative.

This sequence joins TRBV5-1 and TRBJ2-5; 8 bases are a match to TRBD2. V gave up 0 bases and J gave up 7 bases; unmatched junction bases: 8. The CDR3 sequence is 15 residues long. Germline V gives CDR1 SGHRS, CDR2 YFSETQ. The CDR3 here is CASSLVAGPSRTQYF. In DNA form, the CDR3 reads TGCGCCAGCAGCTTGGTAGCGGGGCCCTCTAGGACCCAGTACTTC.

V is TRBV29-1 and J is TRBJ2-5; maybe TRBD1 (5 bases). This CDR3 region has 13 residues. Per germline, CDR1 SQVTM and CDR2 ANQGSEA. V was trimmed by 4 bases and J by 7 bases, leaving 16 bases between them. In DNA form, the CDR3 reads TGCAGCGTTGGTTGGCAGGGCCGAGGGACCCAGTACTTC. Amino acids: CSVGWQGRGTQYF.

The chain uses TRBV19 and TRBJ2-4; D unresolved. The V end was cut by 7 bases, the J end by 4 bases, with 17 bases between. The CDR3 is 15 residues long. Germline V gives CDR1 LNHDA, CDR2 SQIVND (reference sequence). The CDR3 sequence: CASTQLGMEKNIQYF. CDR3 DNA sequence: TGTGCCAGTACCCAACTCGGCATGGAGAAAAACATTCAGTACTTC.

The chain is built from TRBV5-1 and TRBJ1-4, with D possibly TRBD1 on 5 matching bases. Trimming shortened V by 5 bases and J by 2 bases, and 13 bases separated the two germline ends. The germline CDR1 and CDR2 sequences are SGHRS and YFSETQ. The CDR3 has 15 residues. CDR3 residues: CASSGAPATNEKLFF. In nucleotides, the CDR3 is TGCGCCAGCAGTGGGGCACCGGCGACTAATGAAAAACTGTTTTTT.

J is TRBJ1-5 and V is TRBV25-1; 10 nucleotides match TRBD1. CDR1 and CDR2 (germline): MGHDK, SYGVNS. The CDR3 contains 16 residues. The V gene end was trimmed by 4 bases and the J gene end by 2 bases; junction bases not matched to a gene: 5. The CDR3 here is CASSGDRGLGNQPQHF. The CDR3 bases are TGTGCCAGCAGTGGAGACAGGGGGCTCGGCAATCAGCCCCAGCATTTT.

The gene calls are TRBV5-6 and TRBJ2-7; possibly TRBD1 for D (6 bases). This CDR3 has 15 residues. The V end was cut by 0 bases, the J end by 1 base, with 11 bases between. The germline V gene encodes CDR1 SGHDT and CDR2 YYEEEE. CDR3 in amino acids: CASSLVAGVSYEQYF. As DNA, the CDR3 is TGTGCCAGCAGCTTGGTCGCAGGGGTGTCCTACGAGCAGTACTTC.

The J gene is TRBJ1-5, the V gene TRBV11-2; TRBD1 matches 8 bases. The length of the CDR3 is 15 residues. Germline V CDR1 and CDR2: SGHAT, FQNNGV. V trimming: 1 base; J trimming: 3 bases; junction bases outside the gene matches: 2. CDR3 sequence (DNA): TGTGCCAGCAGCTTAGGGGACAGGATCAATCAGCCCCAGCATTTT. Translating gives CASSLGDRINQPQHF.

The J gene is TRBJ2-7, the V gene TRBV6-1; D might be TRBD1 (6 bases). Germline V gene data show CDR1 as MNHNS and CDR2 as SASEGT. This CDR3 spans 15 amino acids. Trimming removed 7 bases at V and 1 base at J, with 17 bases between. This CDR3 is CASTISGTTSYEQYF. CDR3 coding DNA: TGTGCCAGCACGATTTCCGGGACAACATCCTACGAGCAGTACTTC.

The V and J genes are TRBV28 and TRBJ2-7, with TRBD2 identical over 7 bases. The CDR3 extends over 17 amino acids. V shed 2 bases, J shed 0 bases, and the junction held 10 bases outside the gene matches. From germline, CDR1 is MDHEN and CDR2 SYDVKM. The CDR3 region has the DNA TGTGCCAGCAGTTTAAATTCGTGGCTAGCGGACTCCTACGAGCAGTACTTC. Translating gives CASSLNSWLADSYEQYF.

V usage is TRBV15 and J usage is TRBJ2-6, with TRBD1 matching 9 bases. This CDR3 comprises 22 residues. V dropped 6 bases and J dropped 0; count of bases not matched to a gene: 21. Germline V gives CDR1 LNHNV, CDR2 YYDKDF (reference sequence). CDR3: CATSKTYRGLGVFYSGANVLTF. DNA for the CDR3: TGTGCCACCAGTAAAACATACAGGGGGCTGGGGGTTTTTTACTCTGGGGCCAACGTCCTGACTTTC.

This clone was detected only once. The chain recombines TRBV2 with TRBJ1-1; TRBD1 matches 9 bases. The CDR3 length is 15 residues. Trimming cost V 4 bases and J 1 base; bases outside gene matches: 4. Germline loops: CDR1 SNHLY, CDR2 FYNNEI. The CDR3 coding sequence is TGTGCCAGCAGTGGAATGGGACAGGGGAACACTGAAGCTTTCTTT. Translating gives CASSGMGQGNTEAFF.

This chain joins TRBV7-9 and TRBJ1-5, with 10 bases identical to TRBD1. V trimming: 0 bases; J trimming: 3 bases; junction bases outside the gene matches: 8. The V gene's germline CDR1 is SEHNR and CDR2 FQNEAQ (reference sequence). The CDR3 length is 18 residues. CDR3 sequence: CASSLASGQGIFNQPQHF. Written as DNA, the CDR3 is TGTGCCAGCAGCTTAGCGTCGGGACAGGGGATCTTCAATCAGCCCCAGCATTTT.

The chain uses TRBV7-9 and TRBJ2-5; 8 bases are a match to TRBD2. CDR1 and CDR2 from the germline V gene are SEHNR and FQNEAQ (reference sequence). The length of the CDR3 is 15 residues. Trimming cost V 5 bases and J 1 base; bases outside gene matches: 6. The CDR3 spells CASSHSGGGQETQYF. In nucleotides, the CDR3 is TGTGCCAGCAGCCACTCGGGGGGGGGCCAAGAGACCCAGTACTTC.

The V and J genes are TRBV9 and TRBJ2-1; D gene unclear. The CDR3 covers 14 residues. The V gene's germline CDR1 is SGDLS and CDR2 YYNGEE. The V gene lost 5 bases and the J gene lost 5 bases, with 14 bases spanning the gap. DNA for the CDR3: TGTGCCAGCAGTCCAATATACAACCACAATGAGCAGTTCTTC. Protein: CASSPIYNHNEQFF.

The gene calls are TRBV6-6 and TRBJ2-7; 8 positions match TRBD1. Losses at the gene ends were 4 bases for V and 2 bases for J; bases not matched to a gene: 4. In germline, CDR1 is MNHNY, CDR2 SVGAGI (reference sequence). The CDR3 extends over 14 amino acids. The CDR3, as DNA: TGTGCCAGCAGTTGGGACAGGACCGCCTACGAGCAGTACTTC. Translating it yields CASSWDRTAYEQYF.

This clone was detected once. The chain has TRBV5-5 and TRBJ1-5, with 7 bases aligning to TRBD1. V lost 4 bases, J lost 0 bases, and 16 bases stayed unmatched. There are 19 residues in the CDR3. CDR1 is SGHKS and CDR2 is YYEKEE in the germline V gene (reference sequence). For the CDR3, the DNA is TGTGCCAGCAGCAGGGTTTTTGTTACAGGGGCGAATAGCAATCAGCCCCAGCATTTT. Translating gives CASSRVFVTGANSNQPQHF.